This T cell receptor beta chain was captured by sequencing in a study of T cells after yellow fever vaccination. Looking at the study overall: Preparation of the low-cell-number fractions used SMART-Seq v4 Ultra Low Input. Study-wide results and limits: Reappearing after the booster were most of the clones from primary vaccination (roughly 96% CD4, approximately 89% CD8).

Template-switching 5'RACE yielded the TCR cDNA; a universal primer site and UMIs were added in the process. TCRdb independently ran MiXCR on the 5' RACE reads; one entry per CDR3 protein. This table holds roughly 50,000 distinct CDR3 sequences, roughly 7% found once. In its sample, this clonotype was seen many times. Its antigen is unknown. Germline-derived CDR1 and CDR2 are SQVTM and ANQGSEA. The CDR3 has 14 residues. The V gene lost 3 bases and the J gene lost 6 bases, with 15 bases spanning the gap. The rearrangement uses TRBV29-1 and TRBJ2-1, with a possible D match to TRBD1 (6 bases). The receptor was derived from a man in his late teens or twenties who received the YFV17D yellow fever vaccine. This material consisted of CD8+ T cells sorted from PBMCs, taken less than 16 days after the first yellow fever vaccination. CDR3 region: CSVEEYRVSNEQFF. The CDR3, as DNA: TGCAGCGTTGAGGAGTACAGGGTCAGCAATGAGCAGTTCTTC.